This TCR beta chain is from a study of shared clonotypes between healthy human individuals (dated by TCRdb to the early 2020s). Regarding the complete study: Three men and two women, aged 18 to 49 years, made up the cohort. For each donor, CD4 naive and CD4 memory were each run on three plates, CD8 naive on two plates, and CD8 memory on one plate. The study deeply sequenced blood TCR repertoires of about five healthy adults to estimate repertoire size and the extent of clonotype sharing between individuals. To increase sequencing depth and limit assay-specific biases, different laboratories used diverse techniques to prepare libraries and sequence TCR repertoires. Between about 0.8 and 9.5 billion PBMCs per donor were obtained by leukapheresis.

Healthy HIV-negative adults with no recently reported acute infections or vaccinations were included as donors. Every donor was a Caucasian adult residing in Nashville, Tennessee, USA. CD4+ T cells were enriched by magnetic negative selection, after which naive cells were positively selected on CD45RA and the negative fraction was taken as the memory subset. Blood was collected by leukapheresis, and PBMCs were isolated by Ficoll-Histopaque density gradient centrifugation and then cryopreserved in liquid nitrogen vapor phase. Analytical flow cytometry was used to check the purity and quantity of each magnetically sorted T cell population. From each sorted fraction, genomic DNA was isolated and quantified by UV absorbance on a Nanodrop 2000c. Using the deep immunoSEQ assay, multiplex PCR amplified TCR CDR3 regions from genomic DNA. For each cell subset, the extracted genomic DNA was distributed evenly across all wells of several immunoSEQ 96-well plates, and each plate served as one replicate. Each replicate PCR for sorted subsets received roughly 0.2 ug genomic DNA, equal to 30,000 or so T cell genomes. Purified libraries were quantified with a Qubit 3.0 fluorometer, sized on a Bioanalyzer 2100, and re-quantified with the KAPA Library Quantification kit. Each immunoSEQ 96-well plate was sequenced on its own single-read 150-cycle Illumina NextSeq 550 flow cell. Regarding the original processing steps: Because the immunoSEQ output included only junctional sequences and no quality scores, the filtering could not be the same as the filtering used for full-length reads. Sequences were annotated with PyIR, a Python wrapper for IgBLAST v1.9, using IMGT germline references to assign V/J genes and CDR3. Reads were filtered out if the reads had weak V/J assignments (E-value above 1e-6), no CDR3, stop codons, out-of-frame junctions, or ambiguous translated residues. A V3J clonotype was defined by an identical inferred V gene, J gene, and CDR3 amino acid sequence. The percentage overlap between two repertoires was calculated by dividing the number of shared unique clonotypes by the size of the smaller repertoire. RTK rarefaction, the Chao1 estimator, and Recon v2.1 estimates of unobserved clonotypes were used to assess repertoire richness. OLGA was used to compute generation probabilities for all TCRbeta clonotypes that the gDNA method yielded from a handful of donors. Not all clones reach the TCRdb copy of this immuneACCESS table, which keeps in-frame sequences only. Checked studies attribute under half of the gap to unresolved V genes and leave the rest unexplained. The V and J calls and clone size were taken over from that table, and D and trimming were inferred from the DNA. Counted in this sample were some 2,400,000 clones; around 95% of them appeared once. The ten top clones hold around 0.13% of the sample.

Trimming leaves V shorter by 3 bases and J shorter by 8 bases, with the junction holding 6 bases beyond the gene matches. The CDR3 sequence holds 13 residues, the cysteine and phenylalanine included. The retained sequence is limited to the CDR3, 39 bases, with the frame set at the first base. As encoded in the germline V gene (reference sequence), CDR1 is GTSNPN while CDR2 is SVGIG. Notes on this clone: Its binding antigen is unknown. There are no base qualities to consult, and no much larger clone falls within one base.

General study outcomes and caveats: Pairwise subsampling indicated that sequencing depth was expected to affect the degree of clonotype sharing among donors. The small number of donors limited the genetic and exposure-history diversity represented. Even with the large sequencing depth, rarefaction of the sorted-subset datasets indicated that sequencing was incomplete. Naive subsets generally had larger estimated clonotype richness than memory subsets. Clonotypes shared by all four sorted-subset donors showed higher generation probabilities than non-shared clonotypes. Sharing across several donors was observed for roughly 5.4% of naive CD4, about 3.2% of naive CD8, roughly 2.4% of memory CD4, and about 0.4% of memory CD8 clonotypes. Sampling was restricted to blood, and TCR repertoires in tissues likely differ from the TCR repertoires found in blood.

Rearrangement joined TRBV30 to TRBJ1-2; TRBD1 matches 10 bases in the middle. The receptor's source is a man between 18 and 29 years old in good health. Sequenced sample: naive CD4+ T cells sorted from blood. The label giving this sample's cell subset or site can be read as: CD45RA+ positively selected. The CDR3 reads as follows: CAWRGDRGGGYTF. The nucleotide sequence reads TGTGCCTGGAGGGGGGACAGGGGCGGAGGCTACACCTTC.